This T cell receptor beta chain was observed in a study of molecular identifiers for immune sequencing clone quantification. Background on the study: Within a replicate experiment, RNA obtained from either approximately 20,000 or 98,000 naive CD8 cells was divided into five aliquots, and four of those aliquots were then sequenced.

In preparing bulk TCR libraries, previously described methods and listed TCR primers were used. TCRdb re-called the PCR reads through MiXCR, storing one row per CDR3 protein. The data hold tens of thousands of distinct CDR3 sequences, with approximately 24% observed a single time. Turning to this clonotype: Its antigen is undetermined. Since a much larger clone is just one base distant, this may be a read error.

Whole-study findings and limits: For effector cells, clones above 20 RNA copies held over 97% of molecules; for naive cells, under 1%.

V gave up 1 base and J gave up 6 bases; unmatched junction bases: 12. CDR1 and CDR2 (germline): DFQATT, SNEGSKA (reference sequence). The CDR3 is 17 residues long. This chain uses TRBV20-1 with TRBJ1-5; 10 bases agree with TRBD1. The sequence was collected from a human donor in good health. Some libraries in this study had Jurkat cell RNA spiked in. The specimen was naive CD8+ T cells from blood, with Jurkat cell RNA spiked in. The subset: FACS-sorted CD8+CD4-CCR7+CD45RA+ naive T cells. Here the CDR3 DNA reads TGCAGTGCTAGAGTGGGACAGGGGCCCAGCGGACGTCAGCCCCAGCATTTT. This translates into CSARVGQGPSGRQPQHF.